The 7 T cell receptor beta chains reported below all come from one sample, sequenced in a study of OX40 agonist ivuxolimab in advanced cancers. Clones were read by immunoSEQ multiplex PCR, and TCRdb kept only the in-frame ones, dropping some. The data show about 67,000 clones, with 75% to 90% seen just once and about 4% held by the top ten. Sequenced here: CD4+ or CD8+ T cells sorted from blood, sampled in a trial of the OX40 agonist ivuxolimab. These receptors came from an adult with an advanced solid tumor such as melanoma, head and neck, liver or kidney cancer.

The chain joins TRBV19 to TRBJ1-3, with TRBD1 identical over 7 bases. Germline V lookup: CDR1 LNHDA, CDR2 SQIVND (reference sequence). The V and J ends lost 8 bases and 3 bases, in that order; junction bases with no gene match: 7. CDR3 size: 14 residues. This CDR3 reads CASRTGAVGNTIYF. DNA of the CDR3: TGTGCCAGTCGAACAGGGGCCGTTGGAAACACCATATATTTT.

This chain links TRBV10-3 with TRBJ1-6; no firm D call. The CDR3 loop spans 12 amino acids. Trimming left V 6 bases short and J 7 bases short, with 7 bases between. Germline V gene lookup returns CDR1 ENHRY and CDR2 SYGVKD. The CDR3 loop is CAIRDGNSPLHF. The CDR3 DNA reads as TGTGCCATCAGGGACGGGAATTCACCCCTCCACTTT.

The genes are TRBV5-4 and TRBJ2-7; D unresolved. There are 14 residues in the CDR3. Deletions cut 1 base from V and 1 base from J, with 9 bases between. Per germline, CDR1 SGHNT and CDR2 YYREEE (reference sequence). The CDR3 reads CASSLSPDSYEQYF. The DNA of the CDR3 is TGTGCCAGCAGCTTGTCCCCGGATTCCTACGAGCAGTACTTC.

The chain carries TRBV7-9 and TRBJ2-7; unclear D gene. V shed 3 bases and J shed 2 bases, with 11 bases lying between them. This CDR3 comprises 14 residues. CDR1 and CDR2 from the germline V gene are SEHNR and FQNEAQ (reference sequence). This CDR3 reads CASSLDGVTYEQYF. The CDR3 bases are TGTGCCAGCAGCTTGGATGGGGTTACCTACGAGCAGTACTTC.

The chain couples TRBV6-1 to TRBJ1-5; D gene uncertain. The CDR3 is 16 amino acids. V was pared by 2 bases and J by 0 bases, with 11 bases between. CDR1 is MNHNS and CDR2 is SASEGT in the germline V gene. CDR3 in amino acids: CASSETGFYSNQPQHF. CDR3 nucleotides: TGTGCCAGCAGTGAAACCGGTTTTTATAGCAATCAGCCCCAGCATTTT.

The rearrangement uses TRBV5-1 and TRBJ2-2; D gene uncertain. This CDR3 comprises 15 residues. Germline CDR1 SGHRS, CDR2 YFSETQ. Trimming left V 4 bases short and J 0 bases short, with 10 bases between. In nucleotides, the CDR3 is TGCGCCAGCAGCATCAGAGATACGAACACCGGGGAGCTGTTTTTT. Its protein product is CASSIRDTNTGELFF.

This chain connects TRBV29-1 to TRBJ2-5, with TRBD2 matching 10 bases. Germline CDR1 SQVTM, CDR2 ANQGSEA. The CDR3 length is 13 residues. The trim removed 7 bases at V and 2 bases at J, leaving 4 bases unmatched. For the CDR3, the DNA is TGCAGCGCCAAGCGGGGGGGTCAAGAGACCCAGTACTTC. As protein: CSAKRGGQETQYF.